The 6 T cell receptor beta chains reported below all come from one sample, sequenced in a study of post-analysis software for immune sequencing data. Study results and limitations: Patients had higher frequencies than controls of about five TRBV segments, including TRBV5-6, TRBV5-1 and TRBV20-1.

The TCR beta cDNA libraries carried unique molecular identifiers. In TCRdb, the PCR reads were re-called with MiXCR into one record per CDR3 protein. The data show around 440,000 distinct CDR3 sequences, around 40% seen once. What these receptors recognize is not known. Sequencing was carried out using blood. The receptors originated from a girl aged 5-17 years with multiple sclerosis.

V and J are TRBV6-6 and TRBJ2-4, with 9 bases fitting TRBD1. The last part of the DNA fits TRBJ2-7 better; the J call may be wrong. Looked up from germline, CDR1 is MNHNY and CDR2 is SVGAGI (reference sequence). The CDR3 loop spans 12 amino acids. Here the CDR3 reads CASSATGGEQYF. The DNA of the CDR3 is TGTGCCAGCAGTGCGACAGGGGGCGAGCAGTACTTC.

V is TRBV12-3 or TRBV12-4 and J is TRBJ1-1; possible D gene TRBD1, 6 bases. V was pared by 5 bases and J by 4 bases, with 11 bases between. The CDR3 is made up of 13 amino acids. The CDR3 DNA reads as TGTGCCAGCAGTCGGAACAGGGTCACTGAAGCTTTCTTT. This encodes CASSRNRVTEAFF.

This sequence joins TRBV7-3 and TRBJ1-2, with D tentatively TRBD1 (6 bases). Germline CDR1 reads SGHTA; CDR2 reads FQGTGA. The CDR3 totals 17 residues. V dropped 1 base and J dropped 2 bases, with 17 bases sitting between them. The CDR3: CASSLIGQIVVNYGYTF. The CDR3 DNA reads TGTGCCAGCAGCTTAATTGGACAGATCGTAGTAAACTATGGCTACACCTTC.

The chain couples TRBV15 to TRBJ2-5, with 11 bases aligning to TRBD2. This CDR3 is built from 16 residues. The germline gives CDR1 LNHNV, CDR2 YYDKDF (reference sequence). Trimming at V came to 3 bases and at J to 5 bases, leaving 8 bases not matched to a gene. The CDR3 sequence is CATSSEPVAGGETQYF. CDR3 in DNA: TGTGCCACCAGCAGCGAACCGGTAGCGGGAGGGGAGACCCAGTACTTC.

The chain is built from TRBV3-1 and TRBJ1-1, with D unresolved. Germline V CDR1 and CDR2: LGHDT, YNNKEL (reference sequence). The CDR3 is made up of 14 amino acids. The ends were cut back, 4 bases at V and 1 base at J, with 10 bases in the middle. CDR3 protein: CASSRTAKNTEAFF. The CDR3 nucleotides are TGTGCCAGCAGCCGCACAGCTAAGAACACTGAAGCTTTCTTT.

The chain joins TRBV7-9 to TRBJ2-7; 7 bases agree with TRBD2. The CDR3 sequence is 15 residues long. V gave up 6 bases and J gave up 0 bases; unmatched junction bases: 8. Germline loops: CDR1 SEHNR, CDR2 FQNEAQ (reference sequence). CDR3 loop: CASRSIRGSSYEQYF. CDR3 coding DNA: TGTGCCAGCAGGTCCATCCGCGGGAGCTCCTACGAGCAGTACTTC.